This passage covers 17 T cell receptor beta chains from one sample sequenced in a study of PD-1 blockade in classical Hodgkin lymphoma (dated by TCRdb to between 2020 and 2021). What this sample's time point label stands for: cycle 1 day 1 (C1D1), immediately before nivolumab initiation. Every trial patient had relapsed after autologous stem cell transplantation, and cohorts A, B and C differed in prior brentuximab vedotin exposure. The receptor library was made with the immunoSEQ multiplex PCR assay. As stored in TCRdb, this immuneACCESS dataset retains in-frame rearrangements with V and J assigned. A fraction of the clones does not appear; measured against another copy, unresolved V genes explain less than half of the discrepancy, and the remainder lacks a known reason. For this sample the table gives approximately 15,000 clones, of which 81% were detected only once. The top ten clones comprise approximately 25% of the sample.

The specimen was peripheral blood mononuclear cells (PBMCs), collected at baseline. The receptors were gathered from a human donor with classical Hodgkin lymphoma.

The rearrangement uses TRBV2 and TRBJ2-5, with unresolved D. V lost 7 bases and J lost 5, with 8 bases in between. Germline CDR1 SNHLY, CDR2 FYNNEI. This CDR3 comprises 11 residues. The CDR3 region has the DNA TGTGCCAGCACCCTCGGCGAGACCCAGTACTTC. Translated: CASTLGETQYF.

V and J are TRBV5-6 and TRBJ2-7; D remains unclear. The CDR3 consists of 11 residues. Trimming cost V 4 bases and J 3 bases, with 5 bases left between them. Germline-derived CDR1 and CDR2 are SGHDT and YYEEEE. In DNA, the CDR3 is TGTGCCAGCAGCCAAGGCTACGAGCAGTACTTC. Translating it yields CASSQGYEQYF.

On this clone itself: One end of the junction fails to match germline, which may point to a read error. This chain uses TRBV15 with TRBJ1-2, with no clear D. CDR1 is LNHNV and CDR2 is YYDKDF in the germline V gene (reference sequence). The length of the CDR3 is 15 residues. Written as DNA, the CDR3 is TGTGCCACCAGCAGAGCAACGGGCGAGGTCTATAGCTACACCTTC. It yields the protein CATSRATGEVYSYTF.

This chain uses TRBV14 with TRBJ2-7; D call uncertain. The CDR3 has 12 amino acids. Germline values: CDR1 SGHDN, CDR2 FVKESK. The V and J ends lost 2 bases and 5 bases respectively, with 7 bases between them. CDR3 coding DNA: TGTGCCAGCAGCCAATTACGGGACGAGCAGTACTTC. It encodes CASSQLRDEQYF.

By sample share, this clone is large. The chain has TRBV7-9 and TRBJ1-3; no clear D gene. V was trimmed by 6 bases and J by 2 bases, leaving 11 bases between them. The CDR3 contains 14 residues. CDR1 and CDR2 from the germline V gene are SEHNR and FQNEAQ (reference sequence). The CDR3 bases are TGTGCCAGCAGGTCTCGGGGTACTGGAAACACCATATATTTT. It yields the protein CASRSRGTGNTIYF. The full variable domain, with the rest looked up from reference TRBV7-9 and TRBJ1-3, is DTGVSQNPRHKITKRGQNVTFRCDPISEHNRLYWYRQTLGQGPEFLTYFQNEAQLEKSRLLSDRFSAERPKGSFSTLEIQRTEQGDSAMYLCASRSRGTGNTIYFGEGSWLTVV.

This chain links TRBV28 with TRBJ1-2, with D unresolved. The ends were cut back, 4 bases at V and 0 bases at J, with 9 bases in the middle. Germline CDR1 reads MDHEN; CDR2 reads SYDVKM. This CDR3 spans 14 amino acids. CDR3 in amino acids: CASSSSGANYGYTF. The CDR3 coding sequence is TGTGCCAGCAGTTCGTCGGGAGCTAACTATGGCTACACCTTC.

This sequence joins TRBV5-1 and TRBJ1-1; a weak D match, TRBD1 (5 bases). The CDR3 has 13 amino acids. The germline V gene encodes CDR1 SGHRS and CDR2 YFSETQ. Trimming took off 4 bases at V and 4 bases at J, with 11 bases between the two ends. This CDR3 is CASSRGEATEAFF. CDR3 in DNA: TGCGCCAGCAGCCGGGGGGAAGCCACTGAAGCTTTCTTT.

There are a few counts of this clone. J is TRBJ1-2 and V is TRBV6-5; TRBD1 agrees at 7 bases. Per the germline V gene, CDR1 is MNHEY and CDR2 is SVGAGI. Germline trimming cut 6 bases from V and 2 bases from J; bases unmatched to any gene: 9. The CDR3 has 15 amino acids. As DNA, the CDR3 is TGTGCCAGCAGACACGACAGGGAGCCCAACTATGGCTACACCTTC. Amino acids: CASRHDREPNYGYTF.

V and J are TRBV7-2 and TRBJ2-7, with 10 bases fitting TRBD2. The germline V gene encodes CDR1 SGHTA and CDR2 FQGNSA. The CDR3 is 17 residues long. Trimming took 4 bases from V and 7 from J; bases not matched to a gene: 16. The CDR3 spells CASSYPGLAIACLEQYF. CDR3 nucleotide sequence: TGTGCCAGCAGCTATCCGGGACTAGCGATTGCCTGCTTGGAGCAGTACTTC.

This chain connects TRBV7-2 to TRBJ2-3; 11 bases fit TRBD2. Unmatched junction bases numbered 6, after V lost 5 bases and J lost 11 bases. Germline V gene data show CDR1 as SGHTA and CDR2 as FQGNSA. There are 13 residues in the CDR3. The CDR3 DNA reads TGTGCCAGCAGCCTTAGCGGGGGGGCCGTGCAGTATTTT. As protein: CASSLSGGAVQYF.

The chain joins TRBV10-3 to TRBJ2-2; D is ambiguous. There are 14 residues in the CDR3. Germline-derived CDR1 and CDR2 are ENHRY and SYGVKD. The germline V and J ends were trimmed by 3 bases and 3 bases, with 8 bases remaining between them. CDR3 nucleotides: TGTGCCATCAGTGATTCAGTGGACACCGGGGAGCTGTTTTTT. This sequence encodes CAISDSVDTGELFF.

This chain joins TRBV10-3 and TRBJ2-3, with 8 nucleotides matching TRBD2. V was clipped by 10 bases and J by 2 bases; unmatched bases: 11. Germline CDR1 ENHRY, CDR2 SYGVKD. The CDR3 has 15 amino acids. The CDR3 nucleotides are TGTGCCACCCGGGGGGGCGCCCAATACACAGATACGCAGTATTTT. Residues: CATRGGAQYTDTQYF.

The chain is built from TRBV6-4 and TRBJ2-3; 10 bases align to TRBD2. Losses at the gene ends were 3 bases for V and 4 bases for J; bases not matched to a gene: 4. Germline CDR1 and CDR2: MRHNA and SNTAGT. This CDR3 is built from 15 residues. CDR3 residues: CASSEIAGGADTQYF. The CDR3 region has the DNA TGTGCCAGCAGTGAAATAGCGGGGGGCGCAGATACGCAGTATTTT.

This sequence joins TRBV20-1 and TRBJ2-7; D not certain. V lost 4 bases and J lost 3, with 4 bases in between. This CDR3 has 10 amino acids. Germline V CDR1 and CDR2: DFQATT, SNEGSKA (reference sequence). The CDR3 sequence is CSAKFYEQYF. CDR3 coding DNA: TGCAGTGCTAAGTTCTACGAGCAGTACTTC.

This clone has a handful of counts. This chain uses TRBV29-1 with TRBJ1-1, with 7 bases aligning to TRBD1. Unmatched junction bases numbered 11, after V lost 4 bases and J lost 9 bases. The CDR3 is 13 residues long. The germline gives CDR1 SQVTM, CDR2 ANQGSEA. The CDR3 coding sequence is TGCAGCGTTGTAGACAGGGAAGGGGTGAAAGCTTTCTTT. It translates to CSVVDREGVKAFF. Full variable domain (rest looked up from reference TRBV29-1 and TRBJ1-1): SAVISQKPSRDICQRGTSLTIQCQVDSQVTMMFWYRQQPGQSLTLIATANQGSEATYESGFVIDKFPISRPNLTFSTLTVSNMSPEDSSIYLCSVVDREGVKAFFGQGTRLTVV.

The rearrangement joins TRBV5-1 to TRBJ2-1, with TRBD2 matching 9 bases. CDR3 length equals 13 residues. V shed 4 bases and J 7 bases; nucleotides not matched to a gene: 3. Per the germline V gene, CDR1 is SGHRS and CDR2 is YFSETQ. CDR3 in DNA: TGCGCCAGCAGCGCGGGACTAGCTAATGAGCAGTTCTTC. Amino acid sequence: CASSAGLANEQFF.

This clone was observed a single time. The rearrangement links TRBV19 to TRBJ1-4; possible D gene TRBD1, 5 bases. Germline V gives CDR1 LNHDA, CDR2 SQIVND (reference sequence). Trimming removed 5 bases from V and 8 bases from J, with 18 bases in between. The CDR3 extends over 15 amino acids. The chain's CDR3 is CASSVRVVGEEKLFF. The CDR3 DNA sequence: TGTGCCAGTAGTGTCCGAGTCGTGGGGGAAGAAAAACTGTTTTTT.